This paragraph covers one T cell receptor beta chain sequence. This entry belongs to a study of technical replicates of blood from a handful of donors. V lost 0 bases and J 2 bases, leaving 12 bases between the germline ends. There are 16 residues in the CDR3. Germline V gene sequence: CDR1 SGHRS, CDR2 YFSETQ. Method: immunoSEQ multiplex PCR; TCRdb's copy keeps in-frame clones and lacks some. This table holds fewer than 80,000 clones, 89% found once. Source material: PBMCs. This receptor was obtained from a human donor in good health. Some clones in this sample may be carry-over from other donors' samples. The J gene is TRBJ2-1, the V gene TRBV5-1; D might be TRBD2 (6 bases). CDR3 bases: TGCGCCAGCAGCTTGGCCTCTGGCGGGGCCTACAATGAGCAGTTCTTC. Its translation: CASSLASGGAYNEQFF.